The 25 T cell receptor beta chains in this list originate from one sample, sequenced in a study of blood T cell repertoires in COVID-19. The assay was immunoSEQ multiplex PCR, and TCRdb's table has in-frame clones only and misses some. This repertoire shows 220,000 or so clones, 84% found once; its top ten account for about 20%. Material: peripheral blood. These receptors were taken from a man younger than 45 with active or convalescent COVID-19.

The CDR3 is CASRVHVQPQHF. The CDR3 bases are TGTGCCAGCAGAGTACATGTTCAGCCCCAGCATTTT. This chain links TRBV12-3 or TRBV12-4 with TRBJ1-5; D gene uncertain. Deletions cut 6 bases from V and 6 bases from J, with 9 bases between. This CDR3 has 12 amino acids.

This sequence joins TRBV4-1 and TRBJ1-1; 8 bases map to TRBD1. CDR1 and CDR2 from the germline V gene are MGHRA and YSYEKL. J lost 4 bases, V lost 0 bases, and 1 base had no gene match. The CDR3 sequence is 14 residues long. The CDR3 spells CASSQDRGRTEAFF. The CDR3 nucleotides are TGCGCCAGCAGCCAAGACAGGGGGCGCACTGAAGCTTTCTTT.

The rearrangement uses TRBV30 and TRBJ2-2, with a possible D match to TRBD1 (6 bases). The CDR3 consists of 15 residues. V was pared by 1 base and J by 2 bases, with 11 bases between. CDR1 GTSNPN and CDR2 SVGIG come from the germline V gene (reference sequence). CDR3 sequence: CAWSGIQGNTGELFF. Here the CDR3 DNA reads TGTGCCTGGAGTGGTATACAGGGAAACACCGGGGAGCTGTTTTTT.

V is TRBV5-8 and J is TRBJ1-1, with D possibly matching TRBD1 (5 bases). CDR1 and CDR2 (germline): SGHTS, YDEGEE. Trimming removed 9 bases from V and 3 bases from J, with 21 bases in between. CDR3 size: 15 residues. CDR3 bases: TGTGCCATCATCCCTGGGGGGGGGTTGCACACTGAAGCTTTCTTT. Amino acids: CAIIPGGGLHTEAFF.

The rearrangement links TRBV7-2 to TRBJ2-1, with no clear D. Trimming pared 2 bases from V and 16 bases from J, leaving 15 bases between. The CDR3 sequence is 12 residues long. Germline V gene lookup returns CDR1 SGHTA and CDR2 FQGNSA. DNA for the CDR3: TGTGCCAGCAGCTTAACTGGGCCCAGCCCTTTCTTC. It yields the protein CASSLTGPSPFF.

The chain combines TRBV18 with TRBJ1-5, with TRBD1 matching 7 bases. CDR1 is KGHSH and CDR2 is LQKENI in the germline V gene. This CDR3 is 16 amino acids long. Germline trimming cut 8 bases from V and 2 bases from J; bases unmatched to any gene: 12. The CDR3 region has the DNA TGTGCCAGCGGGATAACAGGGGTGAGGGGCAATCAGCCCCAGCATTTT. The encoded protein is CASGITGVRGNQPQHF.

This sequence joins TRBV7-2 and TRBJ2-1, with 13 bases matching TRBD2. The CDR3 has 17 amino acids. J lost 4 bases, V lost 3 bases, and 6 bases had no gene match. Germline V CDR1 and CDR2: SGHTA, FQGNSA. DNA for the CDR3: TGTGCCAGCAGCTTCACCAGACTAGCGGGAGGTTACAATGAGCAGTTCTTC. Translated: CASSFTRLAGGYNEQFF. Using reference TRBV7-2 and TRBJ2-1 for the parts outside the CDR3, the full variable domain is GAGVSQSPSNKVTEKGKDVELRCDPISGHTALYWYRQSLGQGLEFLIYFQGNSAPDKSGLPSDRFSAERTGGSVSTLTIQRTQQEDSAVYLCASSFTRLAGGYNEQFFGPGTRLTVL.

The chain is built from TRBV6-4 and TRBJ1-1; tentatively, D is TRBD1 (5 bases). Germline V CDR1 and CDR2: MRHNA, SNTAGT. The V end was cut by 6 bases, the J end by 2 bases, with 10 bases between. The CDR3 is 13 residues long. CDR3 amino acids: CASRAQGNTEAFF. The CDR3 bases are TGTGCCAGCAGAGCGCAGGGTAACACTGAAGCTTTCTTT.

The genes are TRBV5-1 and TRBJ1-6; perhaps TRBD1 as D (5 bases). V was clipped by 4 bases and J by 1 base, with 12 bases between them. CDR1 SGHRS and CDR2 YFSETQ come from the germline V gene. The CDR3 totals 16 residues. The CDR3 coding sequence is TGCGCCAGCAGCCCCCGGGAGGGGTCCTATAATTCACCCCTCCACTTT. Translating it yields CASSPREGSYNSPLHF.

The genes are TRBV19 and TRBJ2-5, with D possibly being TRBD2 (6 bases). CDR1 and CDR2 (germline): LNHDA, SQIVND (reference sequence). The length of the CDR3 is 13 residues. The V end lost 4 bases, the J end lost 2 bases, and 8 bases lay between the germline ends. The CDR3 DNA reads TGTGCCAGTAGTAGCGGGGTTCAAGAGACCCAGTACTTC. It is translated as CASSSGVQETQYF.

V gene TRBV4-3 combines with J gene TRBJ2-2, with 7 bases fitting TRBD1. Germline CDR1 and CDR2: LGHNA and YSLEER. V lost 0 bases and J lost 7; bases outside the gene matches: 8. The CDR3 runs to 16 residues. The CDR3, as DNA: TGCGCCAGCAGCCAAGAACCAGGGGGTTGGGGCGGGGAGCTGTTTTTT. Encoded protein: CASSQEPGGWGGELFF.

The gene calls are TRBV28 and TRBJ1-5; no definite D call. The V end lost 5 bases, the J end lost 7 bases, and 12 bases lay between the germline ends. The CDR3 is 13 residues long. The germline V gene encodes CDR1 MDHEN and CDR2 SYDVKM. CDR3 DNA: TGTGCCAGCAGTCCGCGGACGGGGCAGCCCCAGCATTTT. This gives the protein CASSPRTGQPQHF.

The CDR3 is CASSIGDNEQFF. The CDR3 DNA reads as TGTGCCAGTAGTATCGGGGACAATGAGCAGTTCTTC. The rearrangement uses TRBV19 and TRBJ2-1, with a weak D call TRBD2 (5 bases). The ends were cut back, 3 bases at V and 5 bases at J, with 5 bases in the middle. The CDR3 has 12 amino acids. The V gene's germline CDR1 is LNHDA and CDR2 SQIVND (reference sequence).

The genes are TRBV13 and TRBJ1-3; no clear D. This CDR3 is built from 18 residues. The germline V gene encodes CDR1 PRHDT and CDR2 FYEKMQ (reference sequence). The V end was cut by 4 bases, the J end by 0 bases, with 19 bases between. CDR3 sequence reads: CASSSRAKREISGNTIYF. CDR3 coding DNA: TGTGCCAGCAGCTCACGCGCAAAGCGGGAAATCTCTGGAAACACCATATATTTT.

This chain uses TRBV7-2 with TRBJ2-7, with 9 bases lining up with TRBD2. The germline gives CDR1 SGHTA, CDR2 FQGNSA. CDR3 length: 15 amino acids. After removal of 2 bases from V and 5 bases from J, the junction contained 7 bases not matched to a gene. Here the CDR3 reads CASSLTAGGPHEQYF. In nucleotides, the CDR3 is TGTGCCAGCAGCTTAACCGCGGGAGGGCCCCACGAGCAGTACTTC.

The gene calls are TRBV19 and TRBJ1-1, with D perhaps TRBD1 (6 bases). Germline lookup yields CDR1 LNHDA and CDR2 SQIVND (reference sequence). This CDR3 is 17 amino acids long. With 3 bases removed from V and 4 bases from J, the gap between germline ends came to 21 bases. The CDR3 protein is CASSIVRLWQGTTEAFF. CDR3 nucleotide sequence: TGTGCCAGTAGTATCGTTAGGTTGTGGCAGGGGACCACTGAAGCTTTCTTT.

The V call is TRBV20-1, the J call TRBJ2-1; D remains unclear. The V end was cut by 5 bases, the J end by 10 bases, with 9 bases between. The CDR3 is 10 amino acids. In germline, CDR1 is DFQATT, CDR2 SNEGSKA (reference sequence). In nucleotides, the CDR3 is TGCAGTGCTTGGGCCAGGGAGCAGTTCTTC. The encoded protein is CSAWAREQFF.

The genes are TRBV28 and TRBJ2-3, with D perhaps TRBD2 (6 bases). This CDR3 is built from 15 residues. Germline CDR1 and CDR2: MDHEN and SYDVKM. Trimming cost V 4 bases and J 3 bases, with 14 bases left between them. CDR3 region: CASSYQRLGTDTQYF. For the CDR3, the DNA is TGTGCCAGCAGTTATCAACGACTAGGGACAGATACGCAGTATTTT.

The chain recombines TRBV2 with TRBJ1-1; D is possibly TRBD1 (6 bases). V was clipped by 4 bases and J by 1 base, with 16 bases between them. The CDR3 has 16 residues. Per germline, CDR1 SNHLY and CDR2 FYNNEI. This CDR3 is CASSVSEDRPNTEAFF. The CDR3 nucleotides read TGTGCCAGCAGTGTATCTGAGGACAGACCGAACACTGAAGCTTTCTTT.

CDR3 sequence: CASSFGGNTGELFF. The CDR3 region has the DNA TGTGCCAGCAGCTTTGGCGGGAACACCGGGGAGCTGTTTTTT. The chain employs TRBV7-3 and TRBJ2-2; D ambiguous. This CDR3 spans 14 amino acids. Germline-derived CDR1 and CDR2 are SGHTA and FQGTGA. V lost 3 bases, J lost 1 base, and 6 bases lay in between.

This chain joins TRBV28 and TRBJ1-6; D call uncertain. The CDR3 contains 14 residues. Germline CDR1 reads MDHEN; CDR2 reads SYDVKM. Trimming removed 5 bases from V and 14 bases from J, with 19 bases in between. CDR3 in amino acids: CASSDYTFFGTLHF. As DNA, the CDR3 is TGTGCCAGCAGTGATTACACGTTCTTCGGGACCCTCCACTTT.

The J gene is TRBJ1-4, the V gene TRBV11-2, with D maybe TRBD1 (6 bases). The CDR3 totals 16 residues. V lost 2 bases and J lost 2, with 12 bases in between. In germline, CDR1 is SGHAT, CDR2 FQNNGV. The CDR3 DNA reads TGTGCCAGCAGCTTATTTACAGGGTTCACTAATGAAAAACTGTTTTTT. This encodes CASSLFTGFTNEKLFF. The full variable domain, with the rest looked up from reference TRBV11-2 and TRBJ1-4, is EAGVAQSPRYKIIEKRQSVAFWCNPISGHATLYWYQQILGQGPKLLIQFQNNGVVDDSQLPKDRFSAERLKGVDSTLKIQPAKLEDSAVYLCASSLFTGFTNEKLFFGSGTQLSVL.

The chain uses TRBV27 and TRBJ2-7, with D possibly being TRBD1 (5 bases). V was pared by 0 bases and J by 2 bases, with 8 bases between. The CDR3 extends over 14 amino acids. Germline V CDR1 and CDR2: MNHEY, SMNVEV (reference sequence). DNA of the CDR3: TGTGCCAGCAGTTTATCCCTGGACACCTACGAGCAGTACTTC. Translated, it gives CASSLSLDTYEQYF.

CDR3 residues: CASTTGAPLGNTIYF. CDR3 nucleotide sequence: TGTGCCAGCACAACAGGGGCGCCGTTGGGAAACACCATATATTTT. The chain combines TRBV28 with TRBJ1-3; 7 nucleotides match TRBD1. The germline gives CDR1 MDHEN, CDR2 SYDVKM. CDR3 length: 15 residues. Trimming took 7 bases from V and 4 from J; bases not matched to a gene: 10.

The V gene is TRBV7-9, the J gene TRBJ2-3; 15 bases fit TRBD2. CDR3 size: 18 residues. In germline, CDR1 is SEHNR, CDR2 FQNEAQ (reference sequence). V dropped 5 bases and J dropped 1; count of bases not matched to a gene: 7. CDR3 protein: CASSPGTSGGYGTDTQYF. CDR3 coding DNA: TGTGCCAGCAGCCCAGGGACTAGCGGGGGGTATGGCACAGATACGCAGTATTTT.